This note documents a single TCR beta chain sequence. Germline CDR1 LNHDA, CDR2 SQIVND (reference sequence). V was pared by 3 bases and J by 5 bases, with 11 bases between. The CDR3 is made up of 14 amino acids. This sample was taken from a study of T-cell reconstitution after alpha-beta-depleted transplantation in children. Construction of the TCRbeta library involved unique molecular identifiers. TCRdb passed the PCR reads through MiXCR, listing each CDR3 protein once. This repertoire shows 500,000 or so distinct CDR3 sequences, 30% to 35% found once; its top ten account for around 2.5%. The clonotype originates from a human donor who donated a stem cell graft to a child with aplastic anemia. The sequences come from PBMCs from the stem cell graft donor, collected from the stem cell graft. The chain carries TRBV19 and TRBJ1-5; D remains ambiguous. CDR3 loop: CASSMRGLDQPQHF. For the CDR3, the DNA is TGTGCCAGTAGTATGAGAGGGCTTGATCAGCCCCAGCATTTT.